The T cell receptor (beta chain) described here comes from a study of metastatic and nonmetastatic thyroid tumors. This clone was observed many times. The CDR3 extends over 15 amino acids. V was cut by 6 bases and J by 0 bases, with 12 bases left in between. Germline V gene lookup returns CDR1 MNHNS and CDR2 SASEGT. Authors' methods: The study's classifier, a distant-metastasis tool for papillary thyroid cancer, was built using CDR3 differences across clinicopathological groups. Via MiXCR, TCRdb re-called the PCR reads. V and J calls and clone size were set by TCRdb, not the authors. The sample gives more than 25,000 clones, under 8% of which show up once; about 45% is in the top ten. No patient had received any treatment before thyroid surgery.

Specimen: blood. The J gene is TRBJ1-3, the V gene TRBV6-1; D unresolved. This clonotype was obtained from a female donor with papillary thyroid cancer or a benign thyroid nodule (not recorded which). Some clones in this sample may be carry-over from other donors' samples. CDR3 in DNA: TGTGCCAGCAGGGGAGAAATTTTCTCTGGAAACACCATATATTTT. This gives the protein CASRGEIFSGNTIYF.